This T cell receptor beta chain is drawn from a study of shared clonotypes between healthy human individuals. The naive CD8 subset, CD45RO-negative cells positively selected for CCR7, excluded terminally differentiated effector memory CD45RA+ cells. There were no recent acute infections or vaccinations among the donors, who were healthy HIV-negative adults. Some clones are missing from TCRdb's copy, which holds only in-frame ones; the method was immunoSEQ multiplex PCR. The table lists just over 2,000,000 clones, just under 95% of them singletons. Trimming took off 5 bases at V and 6 bases at J, with 11 bases between the two ends. The CDR3 runs to 13 residues. CDR1 and CDR2 (germline): LNHDA, SQIVND (reference sequence).

This rearrangement joins TRBV19 to TRBJ1-5; D is undetermined. What was sequenced was naive CD8+ T cells sorted from blood. The TCR originated in a man between 18 and 35 years old in good health. The CDR3 bases are TGTGCCAGTAGTCAGCCAGGAGGTCAGCCCCAGCATTTT. Residues: CASSQPGGQPQHF.